A selection of T cell receptor beta chains follows, all from one sample in a study of beta chain features in type 1 diabetes. TCRdb's table, derived via immunoSEQ multiplex PCR, lists solely in-frame clones and lacks some. The sample lists around 710,000 clones; around 12% were seen once. The sequenced material came from naive CD4+ T cells from blood. The receptors come from a man aged 25-40 years with type 1 diabetes. Each CDR3 is given with its conserved first and last residue. The order of the fields is D gene, J gene, V gene, clone size, CDR3 protein, CDR3 DNA. The D gene is left open where the match is weak. Some rows have no size entry. The others give once, few or many, or a class for an expanded clone.

D: -
J: TRBJ1-3
V: TRBV14
size: few
CDR3: CASSQGGHSGNTIYF
DNA: TGTGCCAGCAGCCAAGGCGGTCACTCTGGAAACACCATATATTTT

D: -
J: TRBJ2-7
V: TRBV30
size: -
CDR3: CAWRQRGAAYEQYF
DNA: TGTGCCTGGAGGCAGAGAGGGGCGGCCTACGAGCAGTACTTC

D: TRBD1
J: TRBJ1-4
V: TRBV25-1
size: -
CDR3: CASSEQGAAGEKLFF
DNA: TGTGCCAGCAGTGAACAGGGGGCGGCTGGGGAAAAACTGTTTTTT

D: TRBD1
J: TRBJ1-1
V: TRBV10-3
size: -
CDR3: CAISESLTGQGATTEAFF
DNA: TGTGCCATCAGTGAGTCGCTGACAGGGCAGGGGGCGACTACTGAAGCTTTCTTT

D: -
J: TRBJ2-5
V: TRBV4-2
size: few
CDR3: CASSQGGAQGRETQYF
DNA: TGTGCCAGCAGCCAGGGTGGAGCCCAGGGTCGGGAGACCCAGTACTTC

D: -
J: TRBJ2-2
V: TRBV5-1
size: few
CDR3: CASSRSRTGELFF
DNA: TGCGCCAGCAGTCGGTCGAGGACCGGGGAGCTGTTTTTT

D: -
J: TRBJ2-6
V: TRBV19
size: few
CDR3: CASRVSSGANVLTF
DNA: TGTGCCAGTAGGGTCTCCTCTGGGGCCAACGTCCTGACTTTC

D: TRBD1
J: TRBJ1-5
V: TRBV6-1
size: few
CDR3: CAGETGGIGQPQHF
DNA: TGTGCCGGCGAGACAGGGGGCATAGGACAGCCCCAGCATTTT

D: -
J: TRBJ2-5
V: TRBV6-6
size: -
CDR3: CASRETGRGETQYF
DNA: TGTGCCAGCCGCGAGACGGGCCGAGGGGAGACCCAGTACTTC

D: -
J: TRBJ2-1
V: TRBV10-3
size: few
CDR3: CAIRGGPYNEQFF
DNA: TGTGCCATCAGGGGGGGGCCCTACAATGAGCAGTTCTTC

D: -
J: TRBJ1-1
V: TRBV11-3
size: -
CDR3: CASSSHGGGKEAFF
DNA: TGTGCCAGCAGCTCTCACGGTGGGGGAAAGGAAGCTTTCTTT

D: TRBD1
J: TRBJ2-4
V: TRBV30
size: -
CDR3: CAWSDPRDRRSKNIQYF
DNA: TGTGCCTGGAGCGACCCCAGGGACAGAAGGTCGAAAAACATTCAGTACTTC

D: TRBD1
J: TRBJ2-3
V: TRBV6-5
size: -
CDR3: CASSYGDRVATDTQYF
DNA: TGTGCCAGCAGTTACGGGGACAGGGTAGCCACAGATACGCAGTATTTT

D: TRBD1
J: TRBJ1-1
V: TRBV15
size: few
CDR3: CATSRDQRGRPEAFF
DNA: TGTGCCACCAGCAGAGATCAAAGGGGGCGCCCTGAAGCTTTCTTT

D: -
J: TRBJ2-7
V: TRBV9
size: -
CDR3: CASSPSSSPSYEQYF
DNA: TGTGCCAGCAGCCCTTCGAGTTCTCCTTCCTACGAGCAGTACTTC

D: TRBD1
J: TRBJ2-4
V: TRBV28
size: few
CDR3: CASRDRVQTGDSYF
DNA: TGTGCCAGCCGCGACAGGGTTCAGACAGGGGACTCCTACTTC

D: -
J: TRBJ2-1
V: TRBV5-1
size: -
CDR3: CASSILSSYNEQFF
DNA: TGCGCCAGCAGCATTCTAAGCTCCTACAATGAGCAGTTCTTC

D: -
J: TRBJ2-5
V: TRBV7-2
size: -
CDR3: CASSQNEGKETQYF
DNA: TGTGCCAGCAGCCAAAACGAGGGGAAAGAGACCCAGTACTTC

D: -
J: TRBJ2-1
V: TRBV29-1
size: few
CDR3: CSGGVPGLYNEQFF
DNA: TGCAGCGGGGGCGTTCCCGGACTGTACAATGAGCAGTTCTTC

D: -
J: TRBJ2-7
V: TRBV29-1
size: few
CDR3: CSAYTGSHEQYF
DNA: TGCAGCGCATATACAGGGTCTCACGAGCAGTACTTC

D: -
J: TRBJ1-2
V: TRBV9
size: -
CDR3: CASSVIANYGYTF
DNA: TGTGCCAGCAGCGTAATCGCTAACTATGGCTACACCTTC

D: -
J: TRBJ1-1
V: TRBV7-9
size: -
CDR3: CASSLVWDPKSEAFF
DNA: TGTGCCAGCAGCTTAGTTTGGGACCCGAAAAGTGAAGCTTTCTTT

D: TRBD1
J: TRBJ1-2
V: TRBV7-2
size: -
CDR3: CASSLEAEGAGGYTF
DNA: TGTGCCAGCAGCTTGGAAGCCGAGGGGGCGGGAGGCTACACCTTC

D: -
J: TRBJ1-2
V: TRBV4-3
size: few
CDR3: CASSRDGDSIDFGYTF
DNA: TGCGCCAGCAGCCGGGACGGTGACAGCATCGATTTTGGCTACACCTTC

D: -
J: TRBJ2-5
V: TRBV5-1
size: -
CDR3: CASSLEGREETQYF
DNA: TGCGCCAGCAGCTTGGAGGGCAGGGAAGAGACCCAGTACTTC

D: TRBD2
J: TRBJ2-3
V: TRBV29-1
size: few
CDR3: CSVARLAGAADTQYF
DNA: TGCAGCGTTGCCCGACTAGCGGGGGCAGCAGATACGCAGTATTTT

D: -
J: TRBJ2-5
V: TRBV9
size: -
CDR3: CASSVRGTFQETQYF
DNA: TGTGCCAGCAGCGTAAGAGGGACTTTCCAAGAGACCCAGTACTTC

D: -
J: TRBJ1-3
V: TRBV6-5
size: -
CDR3: CASRNEYTIYF
DNA: TGTGCCAGCAGGAATGAATACACCATATATTTT